These 29 T cell receptor beta chains originate from one sample sequenced in a study of immune cell composition in non-small cell lung cancer. Normal lung was sampled as far from the tumour as possible, at least 3 cm. Sequenced by immunoSEQ multiplex PCR; TCRdb stores in-frame clones only, minus some. The table shows about 3,200 clones, with roughly 84% occurring only once. Sequencing was performed on non-adjacent lung tissue. These receptor sequences come from a human donor with non-small cell lung cancer.

This clone was recorded a few times. The chain combines TRBV19 with TRBJ2-1; TRBD2 matches 10 bases. V lost 3 bases to trimming and J lost 4 bases; unmatched junction nucleotides: 3. Germline V gene lookup returns CDR1 LNHDA and CDR2 SQIVND (reference sequence). The CDR3 runs to 15 residues. The CDR3 DNA sequence: TGTGCCAGTAGTATTATGACTAGCGGGTACAATGAGCAGTTCTTC. Protein sequence: CASSIMTSGYNEQFF.

J is TRBJ2-5 and V is TRBV29-1; 10 bases fit TRBD2. Per the germline V gene, CDR1 is SQVTM and CDR2 is ANQGSEA. This CDR3 is 14 amino acids long. J lost 1 base, V lost 7 bases, and 6 bases had no gene match. The CDR3 coding sequence is TGCAGCGCTAGGACTAGCGGCTCCCAAGAGACCCAGTACTTC. Its protein product is CSARTSGSQETQYF.

The chain carries TRBV18 and TRBJ2-1; 13 bases match TRBD2. Germline V gives CDR1 KGHSH, CDR2 LQKENI. The ends lost 3 bases at V and 7 bases at J; junction bases unmatched: 6. CDR3 length: 16 amino acids. CDR3 in DNA: TGTGCCAGCTCACCTCCGGGACTAGCGGGATCGAATGAGCAGTTCTTC. It is translated as CASSPPGLAGSNEQFF. The whole variable domain, filled in from reference TRBV18 and TRBJ2-1, reads NAGVMQNPRHLVRRRGQEARLRCSPMKGHSHVYWYRQLPEEGLKFMVYLQKENIIDESGMPKERFSAEFPKEGPSILRIQQVVRGDSAAYFCASSPPGLAGSNEQFFGPGTRLTVL.

This clone was observed a handful of times. V and J are TRBV6-5 and TRBJ1-5, with D perhaps matching TRBD1 (6 bases). This CDR3 is built from 14 residues. V was pared by 8 bases and J by 2 bases, with 13 bases between. The germline V gene has CDR1 MNHEY and CDR2 SVGAGI. Written as DNA, the CDR3 is TGTGCCAGCGCTTCGGCAGGGGGCAATCAGCCCCAGCATTTT. Encoded protein: CASASAGGNQPQHF.

The V gene is TRBV19, the J gene TRBJ2-1, with a possible D match to TRBD2 (5 bases). The V end was cut by 3 bases, the J end by 0 bases, with 9 bases between. This CDR3 is 15 amino acids long. Germline V gene sequence: CDR1 LNHDA, CDR2 SQIVND (reference sequence). The CDR3 reads CASSMGVSSYNEQFF. DNA of the CDR3: TGTGCCAGTAGTATGGGAGTAAGCTCCTACAATGAGCAGTTCTTC.

The chain uses TRBV4-2 and TRBJ2-7; perhaps TRBD2 as D (5 bases). CDR1 is LGHNA and CDR2 is YNFKEQ in the germline V gene. The CDR3 has 16 amino acids. V was clipped by 1 base and J by 0 bases, with 13 bases between them. This CDR3 is CASSQARAESSYEQYF. CDR3 nucleotides: TGTGCCAGCAGCCAAGCGCGGGCGGAGAGCTCCTACGAGCAGTACTTC.

V is TRBV5-6 and J is TRBJ2-1; unclear D gene. Trimming took 1 base from V and 0 from J, leaving 5 bases between them. Germline V lookup: CDR1 SGHDT, CDR2 YYEEEE. The CDR3 is 14 amino acids. In DNA form, the CDR3 reads TGTGCCAGCAGCTTGCTGAGCTCCTACAATGAGCAGTTCTTC. Its protein product is CASSLLSSYNEQFF.

V is TRBV7-9 and J is TRBJ2-1, with D possibly being TRBD2 (5 bases). Germline CDR1 SEHNR, CDR2 FQNEAQ (reference sequence). The CDR3 has 12 amino acids. Trimming shortened V by 6 bases and J by 6 bases, and 9 bases separated the two germline ends. CDR3 bases: TGTGCCAGCAGGGGAGTCCCCAATGAGCAGTTCTTC. Translating gives CASRGVPNEQFF.

This chain links TRBV4-1 with TRBJ1-4, with D unresolved. This CDR3 contains 17 residues. Trimming took off 0 bases at V and 8 bases at J, with 19 bases between the two ends. The germline V gene has CDR1 MGHRA and CDR2 YSYEKL. CDR3 in amino acids: CASSQEEWEGFNEKLFF. CDR3 coding DNA: TGCGCCAGCAGCCAAGAAGAGTGGGAGGGCTTTAACGAAAAACTGTTTTTT.

This clone was recorded only once. J is TRBJ1-5 and V is TRBV7-3; 8 bases are a match to TRBD1. Germline values: CDR1 SGHTA, CDR2 FQGTGA. V shed 5 bases and J 11 bases; nucleotides not matched to a gene: 5. This CDR3 contains 12 residues. Here the CDR3 reads CASSTQDRAQHF. DNA for the CDR3: TGTGCCAGCAGCACCCAGGACAGGGCCCAGCATTTT.

This chain links TRBV28 with TRBJ2-1; 9 nucleotides agree with TRBD2. Germline CDR1 and CDR2: MDHEN and SYDVKM. The CDR3 has 16 residues. Germline trimming cut 10 bases from V and 6 bases from J; bases unmatched to any gene: 16. This CDR3 is CAIKSGGGRAFNEQFF. The CDR3, as DNA: TGTGCCATCAAAAGCGGGGGCGGGAGGGCCTTCAATGAGCAGTTCTTC.

This clone was detected once. This chain connects TRBV7-9 to TRBJ2-2, with 8 positions matching TRBD1. V shed 8 bases, J shed 5 bases, and the junction held 10 bases outside the gene matches. In germline, CDR1 is SEHNR, CDR2 FQNEAQ (reference sequence). The CDR3 extends over 15 amino acids. The CDR3 here is CASQTQGARTGELFF. Here the CDR3 DNA reads TGTGCCAGCCAGACGCAGGGGGCGCGTACCGGGGAGCTGTTTTTT.

This sequence joins TRBV14 and TRBJ2-1; 8 bases agree with TRBD2. This CDR3 spans 12 amino acids. The germline gives CDR1 SGHDN, CDR2 FVKESK. J was trimmed by 16 bases and V by 0 bases; bases with no gene match: 5. CDR3 nucleotides: TGTGCCAGCAGCCAAGATCGGACTAGCTGTTTCTTC. Translating it yields CASSQDRTSCFF.

This chain joins TRBV19 and TRBJ2-5; TRBD2 aligns across 10 bases. Unmatched junction bases numbered 9, after V lost 7 bases and J lost 4 bases. This CDR3 region has 15 residues. CDR1 is LNHDA, CDR2 SQIVND, per germline (reference sequence). The CDR3 nucleotides are TGTGCCAGTAAAGAGGCTAGCGGGAGTTCAGAGACCCAGTACTTC. Its translation: CASKEASGSSETQYF.

This clone was detected once. The rearrangement joins TRBV5-1 to TRBJ2-7; no definite D call. V was clipped by 4 bases and J by 3 bases, with 5 bases between them. The CDR3 extends over 11 amino acids. Germline CDR1 and CDR2: SGHRS and YFSETQ. CDR3 bases: TGCGCCAGCAGCCAAAACTACGAGCAGTACTTC. It codes for CASSQNYEQYF.

This clone has just one count. The chain has TRBV4-1 and TRBJ2-7, with 7 bases that match TRBD2. With V trimmed by 4 bases and J by 4 bases, 4 bases remained unmatched. Germline assignment: CDR1 MGHRA and CDR2 YSYEKL. CDR3 size: 13 residues. The CDR3 spells CASSLEGGYEQYF. The DNA of the CDR3 is TGCGCCAGCAGCCTCGAGGGAGGGTACGAGCAGTACTTC.

The CDR3 nucleotides read TGTGCCAGCAGCCACGACAGGAACACTGAAGCTTTCTTT. Amino acids: CASSHDRNTEAFF. The chain joins TRBV6-5 to TRBJ1-1; D perhaps matches TRBD1 (5 bases). Germline lookup yields CDR1 MNHEY and CDR2 SVGAGI. This CDR3 spans 13 amino acids. V shed 6 bases and J shed 1 base, with 9 bases lying between them.

The V gene is TRBV14, the J gene TRBJ2-5; D is unclear. Germline loops: CDR1 SGHDN, CDR2 FVKESK. Between the trimmed V and J ends, which lost 4 bases and 5 bases, there was a span of 11 bases. CDR3 length: 13 residues. CDR3 in DNA: TGTGCCAGCAGCCTTACAGAAATGGAGACCCAGTACTTC. Its protein is CASSLTEMETQYF.

This clone showed up just once. The chain uses TRBV2 and TRBJ2-7, with 11 bases lining up with TRBD2. CDR3 length: 14 amino acids. CDR1 and CDR2 from the germline V gene are SNHLY and FYNNEI. J gave up 3 bases and V 5 bases, and 3 bases lay outside the gene matches. The CDR3 nucleotides read TGTGCCAGCAGTTTTCTAGCGGGAGGCTACGAGCAGTACTTC. This encodes CASSFLAGGYEQYF.

The chain links TRBV7-9 to TRBJ1-2; 11 bases map to TRBD1. The CDR3 sequence is 14 residues long. The V and J ends lost 4 bases and 8 bases, in that order; junction bases with no gene match: 6. Looked up from germline, CDR1 is SEHNR and CDR2 is FQNEAQ (reference sequence). The CDR3 DNA reads TGTGCCAGCAGCTCAGAGGGACAGGGGGACGGCTACACCTTC. This codes for CASSSEGQGDGYTF.

In nucleotides, the CDR3 is TGCGCCAGCAGCAGGGGGACAGCTGCAACTAATGAAAAACTGTTTTTT. Translating it yields CASSRGTAATNEKLFF. The rearrangement joins TRBV5-1 to TRBJ1-4; 7 positions agree with TRBD1. This CDR3 is 16 amino acids long. V gave up 4 bases and J gave up 0 bases; unmatched junction bases: 6. Germline values: CDR1 SGHRS, CDR2 YFSETQ.

The chain combines TRBV6-1 with TRBJ2-3; TRBD2 matches 10 bases. V shed 5 bases, J shed 4 bases, and the junction held 3 bases outside the gene matches. The CDR3 runs to 14 residues. Germline CDR1 and CDR2: MNHNS and SASEGT. The CDR3 sequence: CASSLGLAADTQYF. CDR3 nucleotides: TGTGCCAGCAGTCTAGGACTAGCGGCAGATACGCAGTATTTT.

V and J are TRBV9 and TRBJ2-3; 8 bases match TRBD2. The CDR3 length is 17 residues. The V gene's germline CDR1 is SGDLS and CDR2 YYNGEE. V gave up 0 bases and J gave up 1 base; unmatched junction bases: 7. The CDR3 region is CASSVVASGYGTDTQYF. In DNA form, the CDR3 reads TGTGCCAGCAGCGTAGTGGCTAGCGGGTACGGCACAGATACGCAGTATTTT. The whole variable domain, remainder taken from reference TRBV9 and TRBJ2-3, is DSGVTQTPKHLITATGQRVTLRCSPRSGDLSVYWYQQSLDQGLQFLIQYYNGEERAKGNILERFSAQQFPDLHSELNLSSLELGDSALYFCASSVVASGYGTDTQYFGPGTRLTVL.

This chain joins TRBV11-2 and TRBJ2-3; the D is unclear. This CDR3 comprises 15 residues. CDR1 SGHAT and CDR2 FQNNGV come from the germline V gene. V dropped 0 bases and J dropped 2 bases, with 9 bases sitting between them. The chain's CDR3 is CASSLDRHLTDTQYF. CDR3 nucleotide sequence: TGTGCCAGCAGCTTAGATCGACACCTCACAGATACGCAGTATTTT.

The chain joins TRBV6-5 to TRBJ2-5; D is uncertain. V gave up 2 bases and J gave up 2 bases, with 6 bases separating them. The CDR3 consists of 13 residues. The germline V gene has CDR1 MNHEY and CDR2 SVGAGI. The CDR3 here is CASSYRLQETQYF. CDR3 in DNA: TGTGCCAGCAGTTACCGACTTCAAGAGACCCAGTACTTC.

CDR3 nucleotides: TGTGCCAGCAGTGACCCACAGGGGGCAGGTTACGAGCAGTACTTC. It encodes CASSDPQGAGYEQYF. The chain carries TRBV6-1 and TRBJ2-7; 9 nucleotides line up with TRBD1. The CDR3 contains 15 residues. The germline V gene has CDR1 MNHNS and CDR2 SASEGT. J gave up 4 bases and V 3 bases, and 7 bases lay outside the gene matches.

This chain joins TRBV19 and TRBJ2-3, with 11 bases fitting TRBD2. The J segment lost 1 base and the V segment lost 6 bases, leaving 6 bases of the junction unmatched. The germline CDR1 and CDR2 sequences are LNHDA and SQIVND (reference sequence). The CDR3 loop spans 16 amino acids. The CDR3 here is CASSKLAGEGTDTQYF. The CDR3 DNA reads TGTGCCAGTAGCAAACTAGCGGGAGAAGGCACAGATACGCAGTATTTT.

The rearrangement links TRBV6-6 to TRBJ2-5, with a tentative D call TRBD1 (5 bases). The CDR3 sequence is 14 residues long. Trimming cost V 6 bases and J 5 bases, with 16 bases left between them. CDR1 is MNHNY, CDR2 SVGAGI, per germline (reference sequence). As DNA, the CDR3 is TGTGCCAGCAGGTCTATCTCCAGGGTTGAGACCCAGTACTTC. Amino acids: CASRSISRVETQYF.

This clone occurred once. The chain links TRBV28 to TRBJ1-5; D unresolved. V dropped 2 bases and J dropped 7 bases, with 9 bases sitting between them. Germline V CDR1 and CDR2: MDHEN, SYDVKM. This CDR3 spans 13 amino acids. This CDR3 is CASSLEGQQPQHF. For the CDR3, the DNA is TGTGCCAGCAGTTTAGAGGGCCAACAGCCCCAGCATTTT.